This passage covers 5 T cell receptor beta chains from one sample sequenced in a study of cytomegalovirus exposure and HLA in healthy donors. TCRdb keeps only in-frame clones here, not all; method: immunoSEQ multiplex PCR. The top ten clones hold 1.4% of a sample with some 140,000 clones, about 83% of them seen once. Material: PBMCs. The receptors shown here come from a woman under 40 in good health and CMV-seronegative.

The rearrangement uses TRBV27 and TRBJ2-1; 9 nucleotides agree with TRBD1. The CDR3 covers 15 residues. Germline CDR1 MNHEY, CDR2 SMNVEV (reference sequence). J gave up 6 bases and V 8 bases, and 11 bases lay outside the gene matches. The CDR3 region has the DNA TGTGCCAGCGCCTATGCCGGGACAGGGATCAATGAGCAGTTCTTC. Residues: CASAYAGTGINEQFF.

V is TRBV5-1 and J is TRBJ2-1; 7 bases align to TRBD1. This CDR3 spans 16 amino acids. The junction had 13 bases not matched to a gene; V was cut back by 5 bases and J by 5 bases. Germline assignment: CDR1 SGHRS and CDR2 YFSETQ. The CDR3 coding sequence is TGCGCCAGCAGTCTTAGTCCGGGACAGACCAACAATGAGCAGTTCTTC. It yields the protein CASSLSPGQTNNEQFF.

V and J are TRBV7-9 and TRBJ1-2, with unresolved D. CDR1 SEHNR and CDR2 FQNEAQ come from the germline V gene (reference sequence). This CDR3 region has 12 residues. The V gene lost 0 bases and the J gene lost 8 bases, with 7 bases spanning the gap. CDR3 in amino acids: CASSLAREGYTF. The DNA for the CDR3 is TGTGCCAGCAGCTTAGCCCGGGAGGGCTACACCTTC.

The chain links TRBV7-9 to TRBJ1-2; perhaps TRBD1 as D (5 bases). This CDR3 contains 14 residues. V gave up 4 bases and J gave up 4 bases, with 13 bases separating them. Germline CDR1 and CDR2: SEHNR and FQNEAQ (reference sequence). The CDR3 sequence: CASSSSGTLYGYTF. CDR3 in DNA: TGTGCCAGCAGCTCCAGCGGGACTCTCTATGGCTACACCTTC. The variable domain in full, completed from reference TRBV7-9 and TRBJ1-2, reads DTGVSQNPRHKITKRGQNVTFRCDPISEHNRLYWYRQTLGQGPEFLTYFQNEAQLEKSRLLSDRFSAERPKGSFSTLEIQRTEQGDSAMYLCASSSSGTLYGYTFGSGTRLTVV.

The rearrangement joins TRBV7-2 to TRBJ2-3, with TRBD2 matching 13 bases. Germline V gene lookup returns CDR1 SGHTA and CDR2 FQGNSA. This CDR3 spans 15 amino acids. Germline trimming cut 5 bases from V and 4 bases from J; bases unmatched to any gene: 3. CDR3 residues: CASSPGLAGADTQYF. DNA of the CDR3: TGTGCCAGCAGCCCAGGACTAGCGGGGGCAGATACGCAGTATTTT.